This is a list of T cell receptor beta chains from one sample in a study of cytomegalovirus exposure and HLA in healthy donors. The assay was immunoSEQ multiplex PCR, and TCRdb's table has in-frame clones only and misses some. The repertoire holds more than 150,000 clones, about four fifths seen once, with about 1.9% in the top ten. Sequencing input: PBMCs. The receptors shown here come from a woman aged 25 to 39 in good health and CMV-seronegative. The CDR3 runs from the conserved cysteine through the conserved F or W. The order of the fields is D gene, CDR3 length, clone size, V gene, J gene, CDR3 protein, CDR3 DNA. The D gene is left open where the match is weak. Clone size is given for some rows only: seen once, a few or many times, or a class if the clone is expanded.

d_gene: .
len: 14
abundance: .
v_gene: TRBV6-6
j_gene: TRBJ2-7
CDR3aa: CASRGSGGAYEQYF
CDR3nt: TGTGCCAGCAGGGGTTCCGGGGGAGCCTACGAGCAGTACTTC

d_gene: TRBD1
len: 15
abundance: once
v_gene: TRBV6-1
j_gene: TRBJ1-3
CDR3aa: CASSRGTGQRNTIYF
CDR3nt: TGTGCCAGCAGCCGTGGGACAGGACAACGAAACACCATATATTTT

d_gene: .
len: 15
abundance: .
v_gene: TRBV10-3
j_gene: TRBJ2-2
CDR3aa: CAISERGPWSGELFF
CDR3nt: TGTGCCATCAGTGAAAGGGGCCCCTGGAGCGGGGAGCTGTTTTTT

d_gene: TRBD1
len: 15
abundance: .
v_gene: TRBV6-1
j_gene: TRBJ1-2
CDR3aa: CASSEDISQGLGYTF
CDR3nt: TGTGCCAGCAGTGAAGACATCTCACAGGGGCTGGGCTACACCTTC

d_gene: .
len: 13
abundance: .
v_gene: TRBV7-9
j_gene: TRBJ1-1
CDR3aa: CASSRDSDTEAFF
CDR3nt: TGTGCCAGCAGCCGCGACTCGGACACTGAAGCTTTCTTT

d_gene: TRBD1
len: 13
abundance: once
v_gene: TRBV7-3
j_gene: TRBJ1-1
CDR3aa: CASSPGQGTEAFF
CDR3nt: TGTGCCAGCAGCCCCGGACAGGGGACTGAAGCTTTCTTT

d_gene: .
len: 14
abundance: few
v_gene: TRBV6-1
j_gene: TRBJ2-3
CDR3aa: CASSPPVGTDTQYF
CDR3nt: TGTGCCAGCAGCCCCCCGGTTGGCACAGATACGCAGTATTTT

d_gene: .
len: 17
abundance: .
v_gene: TRBV5-4
j_gene: TRBJ2-5
CDR3aa: CASSLVAGEGSQETQYF
CDR3nt: TGTGCCAGCAGCTTGGTCGCAGGGGAAGGATCTCAAGAGACCCAGTACTTC

d_gene: TRBD2
len: 15
abundance: .
v_gene: TRBV9
j_gene: TRBJ2-1
CDR3aa: CASSVGAGGVNEQFF
CDR3nt: TGTGCCAGCAGCGTCGGAGCGGGGGGCGTAAATGAGCAGTTCTTC

d_gene: .
len: 11
abundance: few
v_gene: TRBV7-9
j_gene: TRBJ2-7
CDR3aa: CASSLQYEQYF
CDR3nt: TGTGCCAGCAGCCTTCAGTACGAGCAGTACTTC

d_gene: .
len: 15
abundance: .
v_gene: TRBV6-5
j_gene: TRBJ2-7
CDR3aa: CASSPATRGLIEQYF
CDR3nt: TGTGCCAGCAGTCCAGCGACAAGGGGCTTAATAGAGCAGTACTTC

d_gene: TRBD1
len: 15
abundance: .
v_gene: TRBV19
j_gene: TRBJ1-5
CDR3aa: CASTTRTGGNQPQHF
CDR3nt: TGTGCCAGTACAACCCGGACAGGGGGAAACCAGCCCCAGCATTTT

d_gene: .
len: 17
abundance: .
v_gene: TRBV19
j_gene: TRBJ1-2
CDR3aa: CASRRSELGRSGYGYTF
CDR3nt: TGTGCCAGTAGGAGATCAGAGTTGGGGAGATCAGGATATGGCTACACCTTC

d_gene: TRBD1
len: 15
abundance: few
v_gene: TRBV5-1
j_gene: TRBJ2-3
CDR3aa: CASSSGTGGIDTQYF
CDR3nt: TGCGCCAGCAGCTCCGGGACAGGGGGAATAGATACGCAGTATTTT

d_gene: TRBD1
len: 15
abundance: few
v_gene: TRBV5-1
j_gene: TRBJ1-4
CDR3aa: CASSLLGTENEKLFF
CDR3nt: TGCGCCAGCAGCTTGCTCGGGACAGAGAATGAAAAACTGTTTTTT

d_gene: TRBD2
len: 14
abundance: .
v_gene: TRBV6-7
j_gene: TRBJ2-2
CDR3aa: CASSYEWRGGELFF
CDR3nt: TGTGCCAGCAGTTACGAGTGGCGGGGGGGGGAGCTGTTTTTT

d_gene: TRBD2
len: 17
abundance: .
v_gene: TRBV9
j_gene: TRBJ2-4
CDR3aa: CASSVDPGGGAKNIQYF
CDR3nt: TGTGCCAGCAGCGTAGATCCCGGGGGGGGAGCCAAAAACATTCAGTACTTC

d_gene: .
len: 15
abundance: .
v_gene: TRBV10-3
j_gene: TRBJ2-6
CDR3aa: CAISDLSSGANVLTF
CDR3nt: TGTGCCATCAGTGATCTGTCCTCTGGGGCCAACGTCCTGACTTTC

d_gene: .
len: 15
abundance: .
v_gene: TRBV7-3
j_gene: TRBJ2-3
CDR3aa: CASSWQGRGTDTQYF
CDR3nt: TGTGCCAGCAGCTGGCAGGGCAGAGGCACAGATACGCAGTATTTT

d_gene: .
len: 16
abundance: .
v_gene: TRBV19
j_gene: TRBJ1-4
CDR3aa: CASRLSRRAPGEKLFF
CDR3nt: TGTGCCAGTAGACTCTCCCGCCGGGCCCCGGGAGAAAAACTGTTTTTT